This T cell receptor beta chain derives from a study of T-cell memory formation after mild COVID-19. The overall study: TCR clusters were largely donor specific.

Overall study results and limits: Some clones that responded were present in memory (sampled pre-infection), which suggests cross-reactive memory joined.

This clonotype occurred a few times. Its target is unknown. TCRdb independently ran MiXCR on the 5' RACE reads; one entry per CDR3 protein. The sample consists of a few hundred thousand distinct CDR3 sequences, less than 25% of them appearing once. V dropped 0 bases and J dropped 3; count of bases not matched to a gene: 11. CDR3 length: 18 amino acids. Per germline, CDR1 SGHRS and CDR2 YFSETQ. Sequences were obtained from PBMCs or a T cell subset sorted from them (not recorded which). The chain combines TRBV5-1 with TRBJ1-2, with 10 bases aligning to TRBD1. The TCR was taken from an adult woman who had mild COVID-19 (a few samples of this study predate the infection). Cell type and time point are not known. CDR3 in DNA: TGCGCCAGCAGCTTGGAACCGGGACAGGGGACGTCGCACTATGGCTACACCTTC. Protein product: CASSLEPGQGTSHYGYTF.